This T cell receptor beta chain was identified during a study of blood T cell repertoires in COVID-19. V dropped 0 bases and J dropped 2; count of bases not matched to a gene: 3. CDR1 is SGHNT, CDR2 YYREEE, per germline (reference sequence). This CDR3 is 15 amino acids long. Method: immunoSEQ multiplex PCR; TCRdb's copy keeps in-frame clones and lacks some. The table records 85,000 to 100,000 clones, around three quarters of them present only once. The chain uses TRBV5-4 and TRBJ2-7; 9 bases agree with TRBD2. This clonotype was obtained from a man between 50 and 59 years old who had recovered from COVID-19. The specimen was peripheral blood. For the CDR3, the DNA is TGTGCCAGCAGCTTGGTGGCGGGAGGGGCCTACGAGCAGTACTTC. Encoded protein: CASSLVAGGAYEQYF.